This TCR beta chain was found in a study of shared clonotypes between healthy human individuals. Some clones are missing from TCRdb's copy, which holds only in-frame ones; the method was immunoSEQ multiplex PCR. The sample has more than 1 million clones, around 78% seen once. Recent acute infections and vaccinations were absent in the healthy HIV-negative adult donors. The CDR3 loop spans 11 amino acids. From germline, CDR1 is DFQATT and CDR2 SNEGSKA (reference sequence). The V and J ends lost 6 bases and 5 bases respectively, with 8 bases between them. Concerning this clone: Its matching antigen is unknown. Different DNA sequences within this sample yield the same CDR3.

Findings of the study overall: It was observed that approximately 5% of naive CD4 clonotypes were shared across a handful of donors. The study's rarefaction showed incomplete sorted-subset sequencing despite large depth.

This receptor was obtained from a man younger than 35 in good health. Some clones in this sample may be carry-over from other donors' samples. Sequenced input: memory CD4+ T cells from PBMCs. The subset is: CD45RA-negative fraction. This sequence joins TRBV20-1 and TRBJ2-1; a possible D gene is TRBD1 (6 bases). Written as DNA, the CDR3 is TGCAGTGCGAGACAGGACAATGAGCAGTTCTTC. Protein: CSARQDNEQFF.